This entry lists 32 T cell receptor beta chains sequenced from one sample in a study of blood T cell repertoires in COVID-19. Measured with immunoSEQ multiplex PCR; TCRdb has only the in-frame clones, and not every one. This table holds approximately 180,000 clones, roughly 82% found once. Sequenced: peripheral blood. The receptors here all came from a woman in her 70s with acute or convalescent COVID-19.

This sequence joins TRBV30 and TRBJ1-6, with a tentative D call TRBD1 (5 bases). The CDR3 consists of 15 residues. Germline CDR1 reads GTSNPN; CDR2 reads SVGIG (reference sequence). Trimming cost V 1 base and J 6 bases, with 13 bases left between them. As DNA, the CDR3 is TGTGCCTGGAGTGGTAAGGCCAGGGCTAATTCACCCCTCCACTTT. Translation: CAWSGKARANSPLHF.

This clone was observed a few times. The genes are TRBV25-1 and TRBJ1-1; 9 positions match TRBD1. V lost 5 bases, J lost 2 bases, and 12 bases stayed unmatched. The germline V gene has CDR1 MGHDK and CDR2 SYGVNS. This CDR3 has 17 residues. CDR3 coding DNA: TGTGCCAGCAGTCCTACCCCGGGACAGGGCCGAAACACTGAAGCTTTCTTT. Amino acid sequence: CASSPTPGQGRNTEAFF.

The chain joins TRBV10-3 to TRBJ2-3; D unresolved. Germline V gives CDR1 ENHRY, CDR2 SYGVKD. This CDR3 contains 13 residues. V was shortened by 4 bases and J by 6 bases, with 11 bases between the two germline ends. The DNA for the CDR3 is TGTGCCATCAGTGGATCGAAGGAGGATACGCAGTATTTT. Its translation: CAISGSKEDTQYF.

This clone showed up just once. The chain employs TRBV20-1 and TRBJ2-3, with 9 bases lining up with TRBD2. The J segment lost 2 bases and the V segment lost 3 bases, leaving 12 bases of the junction unmatched. Germline V gene sequence: CDR1 DFQATT, CDR2 SNEGSKA (reference sequence). The CDR3 extends over 17 amino acids. CDR3 amino acids: CSASRYLAGDYTDTQYF. CDR3 DNA: TGCAGTGCTAGTCGGTATTTAGCGGGGGACTACACAGATACGCAGTATTTT.

V gene TRBV12-3 or TRBV12-4 combines with J gene TRBJ1-1, with 8 bases that match TRBD1. Trimming at V came to 7 bases and at J to 4 bases, leaving 5 bases not matched to a gene. The CDR3 has 13 amino acids. The CDR3: CASTSTGGTEAFF. The CDR3 coding sequence is TGTGCCAGCACTAGTACAGGGGGCACTGAAGCTTTCTTT.

The CDR3 bases are TGCGCCAGCAGCCAAGAGGGGGGTGGTAATCGTGGAGCTTTCTTT. This sequence encodes CASSQEGGGNRGAFF. The chain uses TRBV4-1 and TRBJ1-1; the D gene is possibly TRBD1 (5 bases). The CDR3 contains 15 residues. The V gene lost 0 bases and the J gene lost 10 bases, with 18 bases spanning the gap. The germline V gene has CDR1 MGHRA and CDR2 YSYEKL.

This chain joins TRBV16 and TRBJ1-2, with 9 bases matching TRBD1. The germline V gene has CDR1 KGHSY and CDR2 FQNENV. V dropped 0 bases and J dropped 8; count of bases not matched to a gene: 4. The CDR3 length is 14 residues. The CDR3 region has the DNA TGTGCCAGCAGCCAATCTGGGACAGGGAGAGGCTACACCTTC. This gives the protein CASSQSGTGRGYTF.

The V and J genes are TRBV3-1 (or the pseudogene TRBV3-2) and TRBJ2-1, with TRBD1 identical over 10 bases. V gave up 3 bases and J gave up 3 bases; unmatched junction bases: 8. Germline CDR1 and CDR2: LGHDT and YNNKEL (reference sequence). The CDR3 runs to 17 residues. The CDR3 DNA follows: TGTGCCAGCAGCCAGGGCCGGGACAGGGGATACTACAATGAGCAGTTCTTC. It specifies CASSQGRDRGYYNEQFF.

This chain connects TRBV6-5 to TRBJ2-1; tentatively, D is TRBD1 (6 bases). This CDR3 spans 14 amino acids. V was pared by 6 bases and J by 0 bases, with 9 bases between. CDR1 and CDR2 (germline): MNHEY, SVGAGI. The CDR3 nucleotides are TGTGCCAGCAGCCGGGACAACTCCTACAATGAGCAGTTCTTC. Translating it yields CASSRDNSYNEQFF.

This sequence joins TRBV11-2 and TRBJ2-5, with 11 nucleotides matching TRBD2. This CDR3 comprises 16 residues. Germline V gives CDR1 SGHAT, CDR2 FQNNGV. With 4 bases clipped from V and 5 bases from J, the junction kept 9 bases outside the gene matches. Here the CDR3 DNA reads TGTGCCAGCAGCTCCAGTCGTAGCGGGGGGGTGGAGACCCAGTACTTC. This gives the protein CASSSSRSGGVETQYF. Filled out from reference TRBV11-2 and TRBJ2-5, the complete variable domain reads EAGVAQSPRYKIIEKRQSVAFWCNPISGHATLYWYQQILGQGPKLLIQFQNNGVVDDSQLPKDRFSAERLKGVDSTLKIQPAKLEDSAVYLCASSSSRSGGVETQYFGPGTRLLVL.

V gene TRBV30 combines with J gene TRBJ2-1; 10 bases agree with TRBD2. Per the germline V gene, CDR1 is GTSNPN and CDR2 is SVGIG (reference sequence). This CDR3 spans 14 amino acids. V trimming: 0 bases; J trimming: 8 bases; junction bases outside the gene matches: 4. Written as DNA, the CDR3 is TGTGCCTGGAGTGTAGCGGGGGGGTCCTATGAGCAGTTCTTC. Its protein is CAWSVAGGSYEQFF. The complete variable domain, with remaining parts taken from reference TRBV30 and TRBJ2-1, reads SQTIHQWPATLVQPVGSPLSLECTVEGTSNPNLYWYRQAAGRGLQLLFYSVGIGQISSEVPQNLSASRPQDRQFILSSKKLLLSDSGFYLCAWSVAGGSYEQFFGPGTRLTVL.

The chain carries TRBV7-2 and TRBJ1-4; no clear D. Germline values: CDR1 SGHTA, CDR2 FQGNSA. The germline V and J ends were trimmed by 5 bases and 0 bases, with 10 bases remaining between them. The CDR3 covers 15 residues. In DNA, the CDR3 is TGTGCCAGCAGCCCGAGGCTTGCAACTAATGAAAAACTGTTTTTT. Translating it yields CASSPRLATNEKLFF. The entire variable domain, with the rest obtained from reference TRBV7-2 and TRBJ1-4, is as follows: GAGVSQSPSNKVTEKGKDVELRCDPISGHTALYWYRQSLGQGLEFLIYFQGNSAPDKSGLPSDRFSAERTGGSVSTLTIQRTQQEDSAVYLCASSPRLATNEKLFFGSGTQLSVL.

The V and J genes are TRBV7-2 and TRBJ1-1; 12 positions match TRBD1. The J segment lost 4 bases and the V segment lost 4 bases, leaving 1 base of the junction unmatched. CDR3 length equals 14 residues. Germline CDR1 is SGHTA and CDR2 is FQGNSA. This chain's CDR3 is CASSWDRGPTEAFF. CDR3 sequence (DNA): TGTGCCAGCAGCTGGGACAGGGGGCCCACTGAAGCTTTCTTT.

This sequence joins TRBV5-4 and TRBJ2-7; 8 bases are shared with TRBD1. CDR3 size: 13 residues. V was pared by 7 bases and J by 5 bases, with 8 bases of the junction left unmatched. Germline CDR1 and CDR2: SGHNT and YYREEE (reference sequence). Written as DNA, the CDR3 is TGTGCCAGCGGGGACAGGCCGGGCGACGAGCAGTACTTC. It is translated as CASGDRPGDEQYF.

The chain combines TRBV11-3 with TRBJ2-2; possible D gene TRBD2, 5 bases. The CDR3 runs 13 residues. Germline loops: CDR1 SGHNT, CDR2 YENEEA. V was pared by 5 bases and J by 3 bases, with 7 bases between. This CDR3 is CASSPGDTGELFF. In DNA, the CDR3 is TGTGCCAGCAGCCCCGGGGACACCGGGGAGCTGTTTTTT.

The chain employs TRBV10-3 and TRBJ1-1; perhaps TRBD1 as D (6 bases). Germline V gene sequence: CDR1 ENHRY, CDR2 SYGVKD. V lost 7 bases and J 5 bases, leaving 11 bases between the germline ends. The CDR3 sequence is 12 residues long. CDR3 sequence: CAITTQGTEAFF. The CDR3 bases are TGTGCCATCACGACGCAGGGGACTGAAGCTTTCTTT.

The chain has TRBV5-6 and TRBJ2-1; 16 positions agree with TRBD2. The CDR3 runs 18 residues. The J segment lost 4 bases and the V segment lost 5 bases, leaving 9 bases of the junction unmatched. CDR1 and CDR2 (germline): SGHDT, YYEEEE. For the CDR3, the DNA is TGTGCCAGCAGGCCGGGACTAGCGGGAGGGCCGGGGTACAATGAGCAGTTCTTC. Protein product: CASRPGLAGGPGYNEQFF.

The V call is TRBV19, the J call TRBJ1-6, with 12 bases lining up with TRBD1. Germline loops: CDR1 LNHDA, CDR2 SQIVND (reference sequence). The CDR3 covers 18 residues. V shed 4 bases, J shed 4 bases, and the junction held 8 bases outside the gene matches. Written as DNA, the CDR3 is TGTGCCAGTAGTACCCGTGGGACAGGGGGCAGATATAATTCACCCCTCCACTTT. Its protein is CASSTRGTGGRYNSPLHF.

This clone came up many times. The J gene is TRBJ2-5, the V gene TRBV7-2, with 10 bases identical to TRBD2. Germline lookup yields CDR1 SGHTA and CDR2 FQGNSA. The CDR3 has 15 residues. Trimming took 0 bases from V and 9 from J; bases not matched to a gene: 7. CDR3 protein: CASSLAASGSLAQYF. The DNA for the CDR3 is TGTGCCAGCAGCTTAGCGGCTAGCGGGAGTTTGGCCCAGTACTTC.

This chain joins TRBV6-5 and TRBJ1-4; possible D gene TRBD1, 6 bases. This CDR3 contains 16 residues. Trimming pared 0 bases from V and 8 bases from J, leaving 16 bases between. Germline CDR1 MNHEY, CDR2 SVGAGI. The CDR3 bases are TGTGCCAGCAGTTACTCCCCGTTGGGGGCGATAGAAAAACTGTTTTTT. It is translated as CASSYSPLGAIEKLFF.

The chain uses TRBV7-6 and TRBJ2-1; 11 bases map to TRBD2. The CDR3 has 15 residues. Germline loops: CDR1 SGHVS, CDR2 FNYEAQ. V lost 5 bases, J lost 7 bases, and 7 bases stayed unmatched. CDR3 bases: TGTGCCAGCAGCGGTACCGGGACTAGCGGAAATGAGCAGTTCTTC. Its translation is CASSGTGTSGNEQFF.

This clone was seen a handful of times. The CDR3 is CASSLSASRSEQYF. In DNA form, the CDR3 reads TGTGCCAGCAGCTTGTCCGCTAGCCGGAGCGAGCAGTACTTC. The chain has TRBV5-4 and TRBJ2-7; D may be TRBD2 (5 bases). CDR1 SGHNT and CDR2 YYREEE come from the germline V gene (reference sequence). The germline V and J ends were trimmed by 1 base and 6 bases, with 14 bases remaining between them. The length of the CDR3 is 14 residues.

The chain carries TRBV19 and TRBJ1-3; TRBD1 aligns across 7 bases. The length of the CDR3 is 14 residues. The J segment lost 3 bases and the V segment lost 7 bases, leaving 6 bases of the junction unmatched. From germline, CDR1 is LNHDA and CDR2 SQIVND (reference sequence). The CDR3 nucleotides are TGTGCCAGTATCGACAGGGACTTTGGAAACACCATATATTTT. Its translation: CASIDRDFGNTIYF.

This rearrangement joins TRBV7-7 to TRBJ2-1, with 10 bases lining up with TRBD2. V shed 5 bases, J shed 1 base, and the junction held 2 bases outside the gene matches. Germline V gene lookup returns CDR1 SSHAT and CDR2 FNYEAQ (reference sequence). This CDR3 has 15 residues. Written as DNA, the CDR3 is TGTGCCAGCAGCCGGACTAGCGGATCCTACAATGAGCAGTTCTTC. Translation gives CASSRTSGSYNEQFF.

Worth noting for this clone: Additional DNA sequences in this sample encode the identical CDR3. This sequence joins TRBV9 and TRBJ1-2, with 7 bases identical to TRBD1. The CDR3 length is 13 residues. Germline V CDR1 and CDR2: SGDLS, YYNGEE. J lost 2 bases, V lost 4 bases, and 2 bases had no gene match. The CDR3: CASSRDRNYGYTF. CDR3 nucleotide sequence: TGTGCCAGCAGCCGGGACAGAAACTATGGCTACACCTTC.

The CDR3 nucleotides are TGCAGTGCTAGTGGGGGGCCTATGAACACTGAAGCTTTCTTT. It is translated as CSASGGPMNTEAFF. The chain couples TRBV20-1 to TRBJ1-1; weak D call: TRBD1 (6 bases). CDR3 size: 14 residues. The germline V gene has CDR1 DFQATT and CDR2 SNEGSKA (reference sequence). Trimming left V 3 bases short and J 0 bases short, with 11 bases between.

This chain uses TRBV28 with TRBJ2-3; possibly TRBD1 for D (6 bases). V was trimmed by 4 bases and J by 1 base, leaving 18 bases between them. Germline V gene data show CDR1 as MDHEN and CDR2 as SYDVKM. The CDR3 runs to 17 residues. The CDR3 loop is CASSSPAPGHRTDTQYF. In nucleotides, the CDR3 is TGTGCCAGCAGTTCGCCAGCACCGGGACACCGCACAGATACGCAGTATTTT.

The rearrangement joins TRBV10-3 to TRBJ1-3; D unresolved. Trimming took off 5 bases at V and 2 bases at J, with 7 bases between the two ends. This CDR3 has 13 amino acids. Germline loops: CDR1 ENHRY, CDR2 SYGVKD. The CDR3 protein is CAISTQTGNTIYF. The CDR3 nucleotides are TGTGCCATCAGTACGCAGACTGGAAACACCATATATTTT.

This clone is a singleton in its sample. This sequence joins TRBV6-2 or TRBV6-3 and TRBJ2-1, with 9 bases fitting TRBD2. The CDR3 is made up of 15 amino acids. Germline V gene lookup returns CDR1 MNHEY and CDR2 SVGEGT. V trimming: 6 bases; J trimming: 6 bases; junction bases outside the gene matches: 9. The DNA for the CDR3 is TGTGCCAGCAGCTGGGAGCGGGGGGACATCAATGAGCAGTTCTTC. Translation: CASSWERGDINEQFF.

This chain joins TRBV29-1 and TRBJ1-2, with D perhaps TRBD1 (5 bases). CDR1 and CDR2 from the germline V gene are SQVTM and ANQGSEA. The CDR3 spans 13 residues. The V end was cut by 3 bases, the J end by 0 bases, with 8 bases between. CDR3 DNA: TGCAGCGTTGAGGGGCTGTCTAACTATGGCTACACCTTC. Its protein product is CSVEGLSNYGYTF.

The rearrangement uses TRBV9 and TRBJ1-4; TRBD1 matches at 8 bases. Germline CDR1 is SGDLS and CDR2 is YYNGEE. The length of the CDR3 is 16 residues. V lost 2 bases, J lost 2 bases, and 5 bases stayed unmatched. CDR3 region: CASSVTGAPTNEKLFF. Here the CDR3 DNA reads TGTGCCAGCAGCGTGACAGGGGCCCCCACTAATGAAAAACTGTTTTTT.

This clone was seen only once. The rearrangement uses TRBV5-1 and TRBJ2-3, with D unresolved. V was cut by 2 bases and J by 4 bases, with 11 bases left in between. Germline V gives CDR1 SGHRS, CDR2 YFSETQ. The length of the CDR3 is 14 residues. The CDR3 nucleotides read TGCGCCAGCAGCTTTACCCTGGAGCCAGATACGCAGTATTTT. Its translation is CASSFTLEPDTQYF.